This is a list of T cell receptor beta chains from one sample in a study of T cell changes during pregnancy in multiple sclerosis. Some clones are missing from TCRdb's copy, which holds only in-frame ones; the method was immunoSEQ multiplex PCR. The sample carries roughly 24,000 clones, around 87% recorded once. The input for sequencing was CD4+ T cells from peripheral blood mononuclear cells, taken in the second trimester of pregnancy. The receptor source for this set is a female donor in good health, enrolled as a control in a pregnancy study. The CDR3 runs from the conserved cysteine through the conserved F or W. D genes are given only for firm matches. Clone sizes are given selectively: once, few, many, or a class where the clone is expanded.

d_call | clone_size | j_call | v_call | cdr3_aa | cdr3_nt
NA | NA | TRBJ1-1 | TRBV28 | CASSLDRLRTAEAFF | TGTGCCAGCAGTTTAGACCGCTTACGGACAGCCGAAGCTTTCTTT
TRBD2 | NA | TRBJ2-1 | TRBV19 | CAVGLAGGGNEQFF | TGTGCCGTTGGGCTAGCGGGGGGGGGCAATGAGCAGTTCTTC
NA | NA | TRBJ2-1 | TRBV7-3 | CASSWADSRLSYNEQFF | TGTGCCAGCAGTTGGGCAGACAGCCGATTATCCTACAATGAGCAGTTCTTC
NA | NA | TRBJ1-2 | TRBV6-1 | CASSENPGPGFYGYTF | TGTGCCAGCAGTGAAAACCCAGGGCCGGGTTTCTATGGCTACACCTTC
TRBD2 | NA | TRBJ2-3 | TRBV5-5 | CASSHLAGPSTDTQYF | TGTGCCAGCAGCCACCTAGCGGGACCAAGCACAGATACGCAGTATTTT
TRBD2 | NA | TRBJ2-7 | TRBV10-3 | CAISIRTSNSEQYF | TGTGCCATCAGTATAAGGACTAGTAATAGCGAGCAGTACTTC
NA | once | TRBJ1-4 | TRBV27 | CASSFLGVRGGEVGEKLFF | TGTGCCAGCAGTTTTTTAGGGGTGCGAGGGGGGGAGGTCGGCGAAAAACTGTTTTTT
TRBD2 | NA | TRBJ2-3 | TRBV11-3 | CASSPSGGAGTDTQYF | TGTGCCAGCAGCCCTTCGGGGGGGGCCGGCACAGATACGCAGTATTTT
TRBD2 | NA | TRBJ2-1 | TRBV19 | CASSEIAGAPGSNEQFF | TGTGCCAGTAGTGAAATAGCGGGAGCCCCTGGGAGCAATGAGCAGTTCTTC
NA | NA | TRBJ1-4 | TRBV27 | CASSSQGLFNEKLFF | TGTGCCAGCAGTTCACAGGGTTTATTTAATGAAAAACTGTTTTTT
NA | NA | TRBJ1-2 | TRBV19 | CASTKLRQNIYGYTF | TGTGCCAGTACTAAACTGCGGCAGAACATCTATGGCTACACCTTC